Below, one TCR beta chain is given with its context. This sample was taken from a study of blood T cell repertoires in COVID-19. The repertoire was sequenced with immunoSEQ multiplex PCR; TCRdb's copy has only in-frame clones and lacks some. In the table there are about 250,000 clones, approximately 92% of which are singletons. This TCR was sampled from a woman between 18 and 29 years old who had recovered from COVID-19. The sample taken for sequencing was PBMCs or T cells enriched from blood (not recorded which).

CDR3 amino acids: CASSLRDRVIDGYTF. DNA for the CDR3: TGCGCCAGCAGCTTGCGGGACAGGGTAATTGATGGCTACACCTTC. This chain uses TRBV5-1 with TRBJ1-2, with 9 bases aligning to TRBD1. V lost 1 base, J lost 6 bases, and 7 bases stayed unmatched. The CDR3 consists of 15 residues. The germline V gene has CDR1 SGHRS and CDR2 YFSETQ.